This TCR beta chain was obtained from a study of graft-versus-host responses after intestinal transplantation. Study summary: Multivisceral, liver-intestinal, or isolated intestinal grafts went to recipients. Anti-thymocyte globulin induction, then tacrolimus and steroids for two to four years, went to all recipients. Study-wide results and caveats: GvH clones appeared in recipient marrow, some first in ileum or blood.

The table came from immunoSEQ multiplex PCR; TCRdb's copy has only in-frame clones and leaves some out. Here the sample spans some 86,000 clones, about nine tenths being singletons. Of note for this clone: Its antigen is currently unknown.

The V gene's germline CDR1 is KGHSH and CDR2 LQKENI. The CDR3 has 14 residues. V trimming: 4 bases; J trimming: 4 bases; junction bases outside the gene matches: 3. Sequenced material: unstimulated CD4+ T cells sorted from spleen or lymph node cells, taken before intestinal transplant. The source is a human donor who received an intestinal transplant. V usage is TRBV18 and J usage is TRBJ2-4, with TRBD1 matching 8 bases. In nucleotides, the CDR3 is TGTGCCAGCTCACTAGGACAGGGAAAAAACATTCAGTACTTC. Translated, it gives CASSLGQGKNIQYF. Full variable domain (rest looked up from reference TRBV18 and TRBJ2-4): NAGVMQNPRHLVRRRGQEARLRCSPMKGHSHVYWYRQLPEEGLKFMVYLQKENIIDESGMPKERFSAEFPKEGPSILRIQQVVRGDSAAYFCASSLGQGKNIQYFGAGTRLSVL.